One sample yielded the 27 T cell receptor beta chains listed below, sequenced in a study of T cell responses to AZD1222 COVID-19 vaccine (dated by TCRdb to the early 2020s). The library was obtained by the immunoSEQ multiplex PCR assay. TCRdb took this table from immuneACCESS and kept in-frame rearrangements with V and J called. Such tables lack part of the clones; where checked against another copy, unresolved V genes explain under half of the gap, and the rest is unexplained. The sample table holds about 150,000 clones, of which approximately 90% were seen once. About 1.8% of the sample is held by the ten biggest clonotypes. The time point label, read with the paper, signifies: about 28 days (+/-7) after the second vaccine dose. Sequencing used peripheral blood, obtained 28 days after the second AZD1222 dose. The receptors were sampled from an adult who received the AZD1222 COVID-19 vaccine.

This chain links TRBV5-4 with TRBJ2-7; D remains ambiguous. The CDR3 loop spans 14 amino acids. The V end was cut by 0 bases, the J end by 1 base, with 8 bases between. Germline values: CDR1 SGHNT, CDR2 YYREEE (reference sequence). The CDR3 region is CASSLVVGSYEQYF. The CDR3 DNA follows: TGTGCCAGCAGCTTGGTGGTGGGTTCCTACGAGCAGTACTTC.

This chain uses TRBV11-3 with TRBJ2-3, with 7 nucleotides matching TRBD1. Germline CDR1 is SGHNT and CDR2 is YENEEA. CDR3 length equals 15 residues. V shed 4 bases, J shed 3 bases, and the junction held 7 bases outside the gene matches. The CDR3 nucleotides are TGTGCCAGCAGCTGGCAGGGGGTCCAGACAGATACGCAGTATTTT. It is translated as CASSWQGVQTDTQYF.

The chain joins TRBV4-1 to TRBJ1-2; 10 bases map to TRBD1. J was trimmed by 4 bases and V by 0 bases; bases with no gene match: 2. The CDR3 loop spans 15 amino acids. The V gene's germline CDR1 is MGHRA and CDR2 YSYEKL. The CDR3 spells CASSQDGDRGYGYTF. The CDR3 region has the DNA TGCGCCAGCAGCCAAGATGGGGACAGGGGCTATGGCTACACCTTC.

The chain links TRBV2 to TRBJ2-7; 9 bases are a match to TRBD1. The CDR3 loop spans 15 amino acids. Germline V gene lookup returns CDR1 SNHLY and CDR2 FYNNEI. The J segment lost 4 bases and the V segment lost 6 bases, leaving 10 bases of the junction unmatched. CDR3: CASSHDRGIRYEQYF. CDR3 bases: TGTGCCAGCAGCCACGACAGGGGGATAAGGTACGAGCAGTACTTC.

This clone turned up a few times. The CDR3, as DNA: TGTGCCAGCAGTGAAGGGACTAGCGGGAGCCCGGGAGCCTACGAGCAGTACTTC. As protein: CASSEGTSGSPGAYEQYF. The chain joins TRBV6-1 to TRBJ2-7, with 13 bases fitting TRBD2. Germline loops: CDR1 MNHNS, CDR2 SASEGT. Trimming cost V 1 base and J 2 bases; bases outside gene matches: 8. The CDR3 has 18 residues.

V and J are TRBV7-8 and TRBJ1-5, with D possibly matching TRBD1 (5 bases). The CDR3 loop spans 14 amino acids. Germline lookup yields CDR1 SGHVS and CDR2 FQNEAQ. V lost 1 base, J lost 4 bases, and 8 bases lay in between. The CDR3 bases are TGTGCCAGCAGCTTAGGGGGCGTTAATCAGCCCCAGCATTTT. Protein: CASSLGGVNQPQHF.

The CDR3 sequence: CASSLGTSGRGIHEQFF. CDR3 sequence (DNA): TGCGCCAGCAGCCTCGGGACTAGCGGGAGAGGGATCCATGAGCAGTTCTTC. The V call is TRBV5-1, the J call TRBJ2-1; the match to TRBD2 covers 14 bases. The J segment lost 8 bases and the V segment lost 4 bases, leaving 11 bases of the junction unmatched. There are 17 residues in the CDR3. Germline lookup yields CDR1 SGHRS and CDR2 YFSETQ.

The CDR3 here is CASSQPGLVEQYF. CDR3 coding DNA: TGCGCCAGCAGCCAGCCCGGACTGGTCGAGCAGTACTTC. The chain recombines TRBV4-1 with TRBJ2-7; D may be TRBD2 (5 bases). V dropped 3 bases and J dropped 6 bases, with 12 bases sitting between them. Germline values: CDR1 MGHRA, CDR2 YSYEKL. This CDR3 spans 13 amino acids.

The chain carries TRBV21-1 and TRBJ2-3; whether TRBD1, the table's D call, matches the DNA was not checked. TRBV21-1 is described as a pseudogene. The CDR3 covers 16 residues. The CDR3 is CASSGRQGLRTDTQYF. Written as DNA, the CDR3 is TGTGCCAGCAGCGGTCGACAGGGATTGAGGACAGATACGCAGTATTTT.

This clone has just a few counts. The rearrangement links TRBV4-2 to TRBJ2-7; 7 bases are a match to TRBD1. The CDR3 is made up of 17 amino acids. J lost 0 bases, V lost 4 bases, and 12 bases had no gene match. Per the germline V gene, CDR1 is LGHNA and CDR2 is YNFKEQ. The CDR3 sequence is CASSRQGVSSSSYEQYF. DNA of the CDR3: TGTGCCAGCAGCCGGCAGGGGGTTTCCTCCAGCTCCTACGAGCAGTACTTC.

This clone appeared a few times. The rearrangement joins TRBV6-5 to TRBJ1-1, with TRBD1 as a possible D gene (6 bases). Trimming left V 8 bases short and J 1 base short, with 11 bases between. The CDR3 totals 13 residues. The germline gives CDR1 MNHEY, CDR2 SVGAGI. The CDR3: CASHVTGNTEAFF. The CDR3 DNA follows: TGTGCCAGCCACGTGACAGGGAACACTGAAGCTTTCTTT.

The V and J genes are TRBV14 and TRBJ2-7; 7 bases match TRBD2. Trimming took 1 base from V and 5 from J; bases not matched to a gene: 11. Germline V gene sequence: CDR1 SGHDN, CDR2 FVKESK. The CDR3 has 16 amino acids. CDR3 sequence: CASSQVWSRELDEQYF. The CDR3 DNA reads as TGTGCCAGCAGCCAAGTTTGGTCGCGGGAGCTGGACGAGCAGTACTTC.

The chain uses TRBV5-1 and TRBJ2-3; 9 bases fit TRBD2. Germline lookup yields CDR1 SGHRS and CDR2 YFSETQ. The length of the CDR3 is 17 residues. J lost 3 bases, V lost 0 bases, and 8 bases had no gene match. CDR3 sequence reads: CASSLATYSGSTDTQYF. The DNA of the CDR3 is TGCGCCAGCAGCTTGGCTACATATAGCGGGAGTACAGATACGCAGTATTTT.

V and J are TRBV11-2 and TRBJ2-7, with TRBD2 matching over 7 bases. The CDR3 extends over 15 amino acids. Germline CDR1 is SGHAT and CDR2 is FQNNGV. V shed 6 bases, J shed 2 bases, and the junction held 10 bases outside the gene matches. As DNA, the CDR3 is TGTGCCAGCAGGCAGTCCCTAGCGGCTGCCTACGAGCAGTACTTC. Translated, it gives CASRQSLAAAYEQYF. Filled out from reference TRBV11-2 and TRBJ2-7, the complete variable domain reads EAGVAQSPRYKIIEKRQSVAFWCNPISGHATLYWYQQILGQGPKLLIQFQNNGVVDDSQLPKDRFSAERLKGVDSTLKIQPAKLEDSAVYLCASRQSLAAAYEQYFGPGTRLTVT.

This rearrangement joins TRBV9 to TRBJ1-4, with 8 bases lining up with TRBD1. The CDR3 extends over 16 amino acids. Germline loops: CDR1 SGDLS, CDR2 YYNGEE. Trimming took 4 bases from V and 0 from J; bases not matched to a gene: 5. The CDR3 reads CASSTGGGATNEKLFF. The CDR3 DNA reads TGTGCCAGCAGCACAGGGGGAGGTGCAACTAATGAAAAACTGTTTTTT.

The chain uses TRBV27 and TRBJ1-2; 7 bases agree with TRBD1. Germline values: CDR1 MNHEY, CDR2 SMNVEV (reference sequence). CDR3 length equals 16 residues. V shed 6 bases, J shed 7 bases, and the junction held 17 bases outside the gene matches. Written as DNA, the CDR3 is TGTGCCAGCAGCTCCTCCATAAGGGGGCGCGGGGGTGGCTACACCTTC. The encoded protein is CASSSSIRGRGGGYTF.

This rearrangement joins TRBV12-3 or TRBV12-4 to TRBJ2-7; a weak D match, TRBD1 (6 bases). Deletions cut 0 bases from V and 9 bases from J, with 9 bases between. The CDR3 totals 12 residues. The chain's CDR3 is CASSLAGAGQYF. CDR3 coding DNA: TGTGCCAGCAGTTTAGCGGGGGCCGGGCAGTACTTC.

CDR3 residues: CASSETTRELVNTEAFF. In DNA, the CDR3 is TGTGCCAGCAGTGAGACGACCAGGGAGTTAGTGAACACTGAAGCTTTCTTT. The rearrangement joins TRBV2 to TRBJ1-1; D may be TRBD1 (5 bases). Looked up from germline, CDR1 is SNHLY and CDR2 is FYNNEI. V was trimmed by 3 bases and J by 0 bases, leaving 17 bases between them. The CDR3 is made up of 17 amino acids.

This clone was seen only once. The chain joins TRBV12-3 or TRBV12-4 to TRBJ1-2; D is unclear. The CDR3 sequence is 12 residues long. Trimming removed 5 bases from V and 2 bases from J, with 6 bases in between. The CDR3 protein is CASSGRNYGYTF. CDR3 in DNA: TGTGCCAGCAGTGGACGGAACTATGGCTACACCTTC.

The chain uses TRBV18 and TRBJ2-7; no clear D. Per germline, CDR1 KGHSH and CDR2 LQKENI. V dropped 6 bases and J dropped 6 bases, with 18 bases sitting between them. The CDR3 is 14 residues long. The CDR3 coding sequence is TGTGCCAGCTCCACCCCGCCTCCCCCGGGCGAGCAGTACTTC. Residues: CASSTPPPPGEQYF.

The chain links TRBV11-3 to TRBJ2-1; a weak D match, TRBD1 (6 bases). Trimming took 0 bases from V and 2 from J, leaving 14 bases between them. Germline-derived CDR1 and CDR2 are SGHNT and YENEEA. The CDR3 is made up of 17 amino acids. The CDR3 sequence: CASSLEGGSTAYNEQFF. CDR3 in DNA: TGTGCCAGCAGCTTAGAAGGGGGATCAACAGCCTACAATGAGCAGTTCTTC.

The chain recombines TRBV29-1 with TRBJ2-7; 7 bases align to TRBD2. Germline-derived CDR1 and CDR2 are SQVTM and ANQGSEA. V lost 4 bases, J lost 2 bases, and 5 bases stayed unmatched. This CDR3 is 13 amino acids long. The DNA of the CDR3 is TGCAGCGTTGCGGGGGGTCGGGCCTACGAGCAGTACTTC. Residues: CSVAGGRAYEQYF.

This sequence joins TRBV28 and TRBJ2-5, with unresolved D. This CDR3 spans 12 amino acids. V dropped 10 bases and J dropped 3 bases, with 12 bases sitting between them. CDR1 MDHEN and CDR2 SYDVKM come from the germline V gene. CDR3 bases: TGTGCCACCAAGCCCGGTAAAGAGACCCAGTACTTC. Translated, it gives CATKPGKETQYF.

This rearrangement joins TRBV4-1 to TRBJ1-2; D gene ambiguous. The CDR3 is 14 amino acids. The germline gives CDR1 MGHRA, CDR2 YSYEKL. Trimming cost V 1 base and J 3 bases, with 9 bases left between them. The CDR3 loop is CASSQADLDYGYTF. The CDR3 DNA reads as TGCGCCAGCAGCCAAGCGGATTTAGACTATGGCTACACCTTC.

The rearrangement joins TRBV9 to TRBJ2-2; TRBD2 agrees at 11 bases. Trimming took 0 bases from V and 8 from J; bases not matched to a gene: 6. The CDR3 has 16 amino acids. The germline CDR1 and CDR2 sequences are SGDLS and YYNGEE. This chain's CDR3 is CASSVEGLAVRGELFF. The CDR3 coding sequence is TGTGCCAGCAGCGTAGAGGGACTAGCGGTCAGAGGGGAGCTGTTTTTT. Full variable domain (outside the CDR3, taken from reference TRBV9 and TRBJ2-2): DSGVTQTPKHLITATGQRVTLRCSPRSGDLSVYWYQQSLDQGLQFLIQYYNGEERAKGNILERFSAQQFPDLHSELNLSSLELGDSALYFCASSVEGLAVRGELFFGEGSRLTVL.

This clone was picked up one time. J is TRBJ1-4 and V is TRBV19, with D possibly TRBD1 on 6 matching bases. Germline CDR1 and CDR2: LNHDA and SQIVND (reference sequence). CDR3 size: 14 residues. The V gene lost 10 bases and the J gene lost 6 bases, with 18 bases spanning the gap. The DNA for the CDR3 is TGTGCCACTACGCGGGGGCAGGAGTATGAAAAACTGTTTTTT. Its protein is CATTRGQEYEKLFF.

CDR3 nucleotides: TGTGCCTGGACGGTAGGGAACACCGGGGAGCTGTTTTTT. Translating it yields CAWTVGNTGELFF. The chain links TRBV30 to TRBJ2-2; D is uncertain. The CDR3 contains 13 residues. V lost 4 bases and J lost 1, with 7 bases in between. Germline V lookup: CDR1 GTSNPN, CDR2 SVGIG (reference sequence).